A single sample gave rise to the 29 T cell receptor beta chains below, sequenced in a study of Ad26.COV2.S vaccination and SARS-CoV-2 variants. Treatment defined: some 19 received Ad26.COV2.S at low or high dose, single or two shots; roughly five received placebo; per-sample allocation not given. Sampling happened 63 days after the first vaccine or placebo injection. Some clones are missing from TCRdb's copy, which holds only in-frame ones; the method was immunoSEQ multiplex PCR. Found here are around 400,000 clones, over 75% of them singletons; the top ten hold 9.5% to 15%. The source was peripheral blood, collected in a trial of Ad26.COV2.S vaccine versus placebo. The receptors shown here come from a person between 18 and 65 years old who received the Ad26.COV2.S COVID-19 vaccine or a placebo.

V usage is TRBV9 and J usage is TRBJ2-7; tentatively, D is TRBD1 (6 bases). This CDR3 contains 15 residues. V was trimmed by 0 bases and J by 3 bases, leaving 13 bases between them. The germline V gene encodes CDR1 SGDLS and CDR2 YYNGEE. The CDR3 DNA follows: TGTGCCAGCAGCGTAGCTCCAGGGGTGGGCTACGAGCAGTACTTC. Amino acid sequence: CASSVAPGVGYEQYF.

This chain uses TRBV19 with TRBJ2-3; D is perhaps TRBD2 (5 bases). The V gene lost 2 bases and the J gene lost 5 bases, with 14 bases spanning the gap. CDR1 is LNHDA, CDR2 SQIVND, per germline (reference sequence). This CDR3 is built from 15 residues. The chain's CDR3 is CASSITPGMGDTQYF. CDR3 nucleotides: TGTGCCAGTAGTATAACTCCCGGGATGGGAGATACGCAGTATTTT.

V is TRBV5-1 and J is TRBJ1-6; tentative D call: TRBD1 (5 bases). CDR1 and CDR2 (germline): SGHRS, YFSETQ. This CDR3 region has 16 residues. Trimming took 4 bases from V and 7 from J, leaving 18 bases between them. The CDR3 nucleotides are TGCGCCAGCAGCGCCGGGACCGACCCCACCAATTCACCCCTCCACTTT. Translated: CASSAGTDPTNSPLHF.

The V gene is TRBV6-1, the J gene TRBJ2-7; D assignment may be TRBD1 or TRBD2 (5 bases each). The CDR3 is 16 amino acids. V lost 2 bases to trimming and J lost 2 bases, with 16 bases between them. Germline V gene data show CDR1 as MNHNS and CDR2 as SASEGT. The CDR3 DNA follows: TGTGCCAGCAGTGAAAAAAGGGGACGGATAGCCTACGAGCAGTACTTC. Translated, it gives CASSEKRGRIAYEQYF.

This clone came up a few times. CDR3 amino acids: CASSVRDSNNSPLHF. CDR3 sequence (DNA): TGCGCCAGCAGTGTACGTGACAGCAATAATTCACCCCTCCACTTT. The chain joins TRBV10-2 to TRBJ1-6, with D maybe TRBD1 (5 bases). The V gene lost 4 bases and the J gene lost 5 bases, with 12 bases spanning the gap. The CDR3 covers 15 residues. Germline V gene sequence: CDR1 WSHSY, CDR2 SAAADI.

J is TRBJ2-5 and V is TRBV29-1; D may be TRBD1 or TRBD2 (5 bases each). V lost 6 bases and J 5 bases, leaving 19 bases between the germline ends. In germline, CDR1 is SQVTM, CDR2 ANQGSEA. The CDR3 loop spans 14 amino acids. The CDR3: CSVRDGEIRETQYF. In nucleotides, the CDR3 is TGCAGCGTCCGGGACGGGGAAATTCGGGAGACCCAGTACTTC.

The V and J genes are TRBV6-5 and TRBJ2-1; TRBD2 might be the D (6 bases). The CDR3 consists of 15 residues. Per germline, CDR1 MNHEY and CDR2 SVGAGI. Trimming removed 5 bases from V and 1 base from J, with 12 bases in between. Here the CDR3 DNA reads TGTGCCAGCAGTCCCCTTAGCGGATCCTACAATGAGCAGTTCTTC. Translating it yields CASSPLSGSYNEQFF.

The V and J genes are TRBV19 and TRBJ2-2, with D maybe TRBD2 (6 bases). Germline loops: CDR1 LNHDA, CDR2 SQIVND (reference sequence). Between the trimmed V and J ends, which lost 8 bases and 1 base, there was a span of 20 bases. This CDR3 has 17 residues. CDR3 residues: CASRHPTGTGNTGELFF. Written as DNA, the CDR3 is TGTGCCAGTCGCCACCCTACCGGGACTGGGAACACCGGGGAGCTGTTTTTT.

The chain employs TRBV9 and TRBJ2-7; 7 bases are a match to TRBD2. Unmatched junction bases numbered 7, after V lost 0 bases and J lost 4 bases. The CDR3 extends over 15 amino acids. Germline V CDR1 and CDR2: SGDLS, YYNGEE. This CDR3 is CASSVGGRAEYEQYF. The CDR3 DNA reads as TGTGCCAGCAGCGTAGGTGGGAGGGCCGAGTACGAGCAGTACTTC.

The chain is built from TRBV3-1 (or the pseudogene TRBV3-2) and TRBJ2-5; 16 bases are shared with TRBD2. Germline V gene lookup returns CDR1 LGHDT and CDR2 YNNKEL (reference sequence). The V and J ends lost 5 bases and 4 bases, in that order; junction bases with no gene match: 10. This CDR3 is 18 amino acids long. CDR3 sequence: CASSKGLAGGSNGETQYF. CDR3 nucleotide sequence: TGTGCCAGCAGCAAGGGACTAGCGGGAGGGTCCAACGGAGAGACCCAGTACTTC.

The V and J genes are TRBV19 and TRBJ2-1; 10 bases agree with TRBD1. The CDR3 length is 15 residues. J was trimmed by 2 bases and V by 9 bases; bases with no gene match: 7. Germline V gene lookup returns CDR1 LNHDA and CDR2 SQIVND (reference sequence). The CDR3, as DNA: TGTGCCAGCAGACCGGGACAGGGGCCCTACAATGAGCAGTTCTTC. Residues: CASRPGQGPYNEQFF. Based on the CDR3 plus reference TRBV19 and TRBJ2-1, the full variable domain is DGGITQSPKYLFRKEGQNVTLSCEQNLNHDAMYWYRQDPGQGLRLIYYSQIVNDFQKGDIAEGYSVSREKKESFPLTVTSAQKNPTAFYLCASRPGQGPYNEQFFGPGTRLTVL.

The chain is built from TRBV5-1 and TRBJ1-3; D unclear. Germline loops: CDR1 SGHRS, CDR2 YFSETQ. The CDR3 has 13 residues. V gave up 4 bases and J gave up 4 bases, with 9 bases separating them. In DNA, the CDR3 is TGCGCCAGCAGCCCGGCGACGGGAAACACCATATATTTT. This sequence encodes CASSPATGNTIYF.

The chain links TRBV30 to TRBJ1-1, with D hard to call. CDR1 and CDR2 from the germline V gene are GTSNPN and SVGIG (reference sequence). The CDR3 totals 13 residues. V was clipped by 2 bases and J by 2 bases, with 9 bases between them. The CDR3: CAWSKVSNTEAFF. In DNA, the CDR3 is TGTGCCTGGAGTAAGGTCTCCAACACTGAAGCTTTCTTT.

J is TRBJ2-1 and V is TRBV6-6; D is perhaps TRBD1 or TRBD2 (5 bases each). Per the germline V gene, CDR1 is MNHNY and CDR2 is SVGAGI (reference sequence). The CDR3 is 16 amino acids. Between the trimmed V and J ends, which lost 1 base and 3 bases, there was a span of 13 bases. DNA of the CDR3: TGTGCCAGCAGTTACTTATGGGGGAAAAACTACAATGAGCAGTTCTTC. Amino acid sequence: CASSYLWGKNYNEQFF.

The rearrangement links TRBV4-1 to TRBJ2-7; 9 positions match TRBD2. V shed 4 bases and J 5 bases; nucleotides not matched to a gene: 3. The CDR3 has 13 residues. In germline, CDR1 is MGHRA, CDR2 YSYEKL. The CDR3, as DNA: TGCGCCAGCAGCCCGGGACTAGCCCACGAGCAGTACTTC. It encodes CASSPGLAHEQYF.

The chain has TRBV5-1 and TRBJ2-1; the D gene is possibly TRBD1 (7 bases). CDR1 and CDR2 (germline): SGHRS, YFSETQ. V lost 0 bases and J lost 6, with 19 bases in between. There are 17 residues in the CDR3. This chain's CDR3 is CASSLAPFRQGLNEQFF. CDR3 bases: TGCGCCAGCAGCTTGGCTCCCTTTAGACAGGGACTCAATGAGCAGTTCTTC.

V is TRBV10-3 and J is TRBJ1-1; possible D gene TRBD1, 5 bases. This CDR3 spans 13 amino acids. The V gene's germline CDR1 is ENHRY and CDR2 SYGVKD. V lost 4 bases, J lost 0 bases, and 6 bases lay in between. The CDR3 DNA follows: TGTGCCATCAGTGGACAGATGAACACTGAAGCTTTCTTT. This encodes CAISGQMNTEAFF.

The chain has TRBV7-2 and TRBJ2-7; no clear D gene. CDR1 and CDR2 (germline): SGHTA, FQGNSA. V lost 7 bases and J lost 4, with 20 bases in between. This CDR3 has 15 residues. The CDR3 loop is CASTLPGRQVYEQYF. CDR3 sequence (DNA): TGTGCCAGCACCCTGCCCGGGCGGCAGGTTTACGAGCAGTACTTC.

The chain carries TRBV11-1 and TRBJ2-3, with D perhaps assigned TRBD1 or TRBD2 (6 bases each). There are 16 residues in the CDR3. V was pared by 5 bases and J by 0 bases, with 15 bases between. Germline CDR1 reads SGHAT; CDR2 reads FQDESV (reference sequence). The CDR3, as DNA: TGTGCCAGCAGCCTAAGGGGAGGACAGAGCACAGATACGCAGTATTTT. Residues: CASSLRGGQSTDTQYF. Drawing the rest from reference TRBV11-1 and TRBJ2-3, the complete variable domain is EAEVAQSPRYKITEKSQAVAFWCDPISGHATLYWYRQILGQGPELLVQFQDESVVDDSQLPKDRFSAERLKGVDSTLKIQPAELGDSAMYLCASSLRGGQSTDTQYFGPGTRLTVL.

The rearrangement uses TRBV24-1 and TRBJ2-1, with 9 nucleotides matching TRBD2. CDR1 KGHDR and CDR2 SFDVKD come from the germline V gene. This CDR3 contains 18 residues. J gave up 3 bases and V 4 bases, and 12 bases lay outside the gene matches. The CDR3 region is CATSDSQGLAGNYNEQFF. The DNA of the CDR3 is TGTGCCACCAGTGACTCCCAGGGGCTAGCGGGAAACTACAATGAGCAGTTCTTC.

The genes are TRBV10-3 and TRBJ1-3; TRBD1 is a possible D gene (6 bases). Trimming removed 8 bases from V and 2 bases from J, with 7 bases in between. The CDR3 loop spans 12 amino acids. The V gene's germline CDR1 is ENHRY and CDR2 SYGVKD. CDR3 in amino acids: CAIGTPGNTIYF. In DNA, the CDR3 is TGTGCCATCGGGACACCTGGAAACACCATATATTTT.

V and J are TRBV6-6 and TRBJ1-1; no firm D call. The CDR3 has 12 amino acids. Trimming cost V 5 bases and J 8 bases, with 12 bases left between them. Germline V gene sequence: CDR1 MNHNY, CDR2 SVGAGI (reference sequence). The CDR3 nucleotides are TGTGCCAGCAGTGTCCTAAGGGCCGAAGCTTTCTTT. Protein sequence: CASSVLRAEAFF.

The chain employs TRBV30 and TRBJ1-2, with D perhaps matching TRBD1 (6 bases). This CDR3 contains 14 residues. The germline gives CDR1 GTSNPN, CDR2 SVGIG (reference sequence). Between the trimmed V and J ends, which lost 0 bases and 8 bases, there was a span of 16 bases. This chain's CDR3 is CAWSVRGIMGGYTF. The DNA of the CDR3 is TGTGCCTGGAGTGTCAGGGGTATAATGGGCGGCTACACCTTC.

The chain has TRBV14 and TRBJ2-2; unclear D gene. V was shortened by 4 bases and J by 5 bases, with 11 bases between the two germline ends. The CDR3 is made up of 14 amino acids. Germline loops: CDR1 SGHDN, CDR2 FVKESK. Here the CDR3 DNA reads TGTGCCAGCAGCCCCCGACTGCTAACCGGGGAGCTGTTTTTT. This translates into CASSPRLLTGELFF.

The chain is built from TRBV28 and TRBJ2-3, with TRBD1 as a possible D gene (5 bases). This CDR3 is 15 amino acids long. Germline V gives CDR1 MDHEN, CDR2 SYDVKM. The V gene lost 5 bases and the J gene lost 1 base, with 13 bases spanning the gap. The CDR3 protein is CASSPTLGGTDTQYF. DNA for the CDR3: TGTGCCAGCAGTCCCACTTTAGGGGGCACAGATACGCAGTATTTT.

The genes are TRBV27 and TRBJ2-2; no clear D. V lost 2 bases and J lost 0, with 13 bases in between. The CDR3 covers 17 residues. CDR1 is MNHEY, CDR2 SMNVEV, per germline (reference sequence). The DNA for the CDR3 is TGTGCCAGCAGTTTAGAGGTTTCCGAAACGAACACCGGGGAGCTGTTTTTT. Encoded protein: CASSLEVSETNTGELFF.

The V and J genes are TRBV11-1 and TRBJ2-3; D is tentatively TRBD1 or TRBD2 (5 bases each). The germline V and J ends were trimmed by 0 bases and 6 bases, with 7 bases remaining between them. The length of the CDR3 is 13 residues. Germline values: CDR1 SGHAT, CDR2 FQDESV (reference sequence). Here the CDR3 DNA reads TGTGCCAGCAGCTTAGCAGGGACCGATACGCAGTATTTT. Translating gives CASSLAGTDTQYF. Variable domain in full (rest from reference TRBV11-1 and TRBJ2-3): EAEVAQSPRYKITEKSQAVAFWCDPISGHATLYWYRQILGQGPELLVQFQDESVVDDSQLPKDRFSAERLKGVDSTLKIQPAELGDSAMYLCASSLAGTDTQYFGPGTRLTVL.

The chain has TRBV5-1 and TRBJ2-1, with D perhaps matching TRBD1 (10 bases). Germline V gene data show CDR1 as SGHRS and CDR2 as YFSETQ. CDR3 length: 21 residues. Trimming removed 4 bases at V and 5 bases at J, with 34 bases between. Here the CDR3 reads CASSLTGTGERRLAENNEQFF. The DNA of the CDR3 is TGCGCCAGCAGCCTTACCGGGACAGGGGAGCGTCGACTAGCGGAAAACAATGAGCAGTTCTTC.

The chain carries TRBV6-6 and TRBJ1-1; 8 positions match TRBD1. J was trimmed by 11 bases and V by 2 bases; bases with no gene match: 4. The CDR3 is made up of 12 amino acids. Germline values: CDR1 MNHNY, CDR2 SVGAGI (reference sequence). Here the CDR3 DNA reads TGTGCCAGCAGTTACCCTGACAGGGGTGCTTTCTTT. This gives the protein CASSYPDRGAFF.